This T cell receptor (beta chain) was recorded in a study of CD8 T cells in ankylosing spondylitis. Molecular-barcoded quantitative 5'-RACE produced these TCR beta libraries. TCRdb fed the 5' RACE reads into MiXCR, producing one record per CDR3 protein. Found here are 300,000 to 350,000 distinct CDR3 sequences, 14% to 15% of them singletons; the top ten hold roughly 0.99%. This clonotype has only a few counts. Its antigen is not known. Germline CDR1 reads SGHTA; CDR2 reads FQGNSA. The CDR3 spans 15 residues. V lost 5 bases and J lost 0, with 14 bases in between. Study observations and caveats: Matched ankylosing spondylitis synovial fluid reportedly contained a significantly enriched population of disease-linked clones. Researchers report that disease-linked clones proved CD8+ and relatively rare in peripheral blood. Ankylosing spondylitis blood seemed to carry a telltale TCR beta motif made of eight highly homologous variants.

The receptor comes from a male donor with ankylosing spondylitis or in good health (not recorded which). The gene calls are TRBV7-2 and TRBJ2-7; the D gene is possibly TRBD1 (5 bases). Sequenced sample: blood, either unsorted or a sorted T cell fraction (not recorded which). The CDR3 coding sequence is TGTGCCAGCAGCATAACAGGACGTCTCTCCTACGAGCAGTACTTC. The encoded protein is CASSITGRLSYEQYF.